Listed here are 29 T cell receptor beta chains from one sample, sequenced in a study of shared clonotypes between healthy human individuals. As defined, naive CD8 cells were CD45RO-negative and positively selected for CCR7, with terminally differentiated effector memory CD45RA+ cells excluded. Sequenced by immunoSEQ multiplex PCR; TCRdb stores in-frame clones only, minus some. This table has fewer than 1 million clones, roughly 96% appearing once. The sequenced sample consisted of naive CD8+ T cells sorted from blood. These TCRs come from a man aged 30-40 years in good health.

Concerning this clone itself: This specimen includes other DNA sequences encoding the same CDR3. The chain has TRBV7-9 and TRBJ2-7; D is ambiguous. V shed 1 base and J shed 6 bases, with 7 bases lying between them. CDR3 size: 12 residues. The germline gives CDR1 SEHNR, CDR2 FQNEAQ (reference sequence). The CDR3 loop reads CASSLGWGEQYF. In nucleotides, the CDR3 is TGTGCCAGCAGCTTAGGTTGGGGCGAGCAGTACTTC.

This clone was counted once. CDR3 protein: CASSFPQDGASYEQYF. In nucleotides, the CDR3 is TGTGCCAGCAGCTTCCCCCAAGACGGGGCCTCCTACGAGCAGTACTTC. The V gene is TRBV7-6, the J gene TRBJ2-7, with D perhaps TRBD1 or TRBD2 (5 bases each). Germline V CDR1 and CDR2: SGHVS, FNYEAQ. With 3 bases removed from V and 0 bases from J, the gap between germline ends came to 15 bases. The CDR3 sequence is 16 residues long. Drawing the rest from reference TRBV7-6 and TRBJ2-7, the complete variable domain is GAGVSQSPRYKVTKRGQDVALRCDPISGHVSLYWYRQALGQGPEFLTYFNYEAQQDKSGLPNDRFSAERPEGSISTLTIQRTEQRDSAMYRCASSFPQDGASYEQYFGPGTRLTVT.

The J gene is TRBJ2-3, the V gene TRBV7-9; D unresolved. The V gene lost 7 bases and the J gene lost 2 bases, with 10 bases spanning the gap. This CDR3 region has 13 residues. Looked up from germline, CDR1 is SEHNR and CDR2 is FQNEAQ (reference sequence). In DNA form, the CDR3 reads TGTGCCAGCACATCCTCCTCCACAGATACGCAGTATTTT. Translating gives CASTSSSTDTQYF.

The V gene is TRBV7-9, the J gene TRBJ2-1; 11 nucleotides match TRBD2. Looked up from germline, CDR1 is SEHNR and CDR2 is FQNEAQ (reference sequence). CDR3 length: 18 residues. V shed 8 bases, J shed 6 bases, and the junction held 18 bases outside the gene matches. This chain's CDR3 is CASFPSGRKIKIPNEQFF. CDR3 DNA: TGTGCCAGCTTTCCTAGCGGGAGGAAAATCAAAATTCCCAATGAGCAGTTCTTC.

The chain is built from TRBV6-6 and TRBJ1-2; 10 bases fit TRBD1. Losses at the gene ends were 6 bases for V and 6 bases for J; bases not matched to a gene: 13. The length of the CDR3 is 16 residues. Germline lookup yields CDR1 MNHNY and CDR2 SVGAGI (reference sequence). CDR3 nucleotide sequence: TGTGCCAGCAGGAGTCGTAGACAGGGGGCAGGGGATGGCTACACCTTC. It codes for CASRSRRQGAGDGYTF.

A word on this clone: The junction departs from the called germline gene at one end, perhaps through a read error. V and J are TRBV7-9 and TRBJ2-7; 8 positions match TRBD1. CDR3 size: 14 residues. Germline V lookup: CDR1 SEHNR, CDR2 FQNEAQ (reference sequence). The CDR3 DNA follows: TGTGCCAGCAGCTCTACAGGGGGATCCTGCGAGCAGTACTTC. This translates into CASSSTGGSCEQYF.

The chain employs TRBV28 and TRBJ2-7; 11 bases fit TRBD2. Losses at the gene ends were 6 bases for V and 1 base for J; bases not matched to a gene: 11. The CDR3 is 17 amino acids. The germline CDR1 and CDR2 sequences are MDHEN and SYDVKM. Here the CDR3 DNA reads TGTGCCAGCAGCTCCAGCAGACTAGCGGGAACTTCCTACGAGCAGTACTTC. Translated: CASSSSRLAGTSYEQYF. The full variable domain, with the rest looked up from reference TRBV28 and TRBJ2-7, is DVKVTQSSRYLVKRTGEKVFLECVQDMDHENMFWYRQDPGLGLRLIYFSYDVKMKEKGDIPEGYSVSREKKERFSLILESASTNQTSMYLCASSSSRLAGTSYEQYFGPGTRLTVT.

The V call is TRBV27, the J call TRBJ1-2, with D possibly being TRBD1 (5 bases). Germline lookup yields CDR1 MNHEY and CDR2 SMNVEV (reference sequence). V was trimmed by 3 bases and J by 4 bases, leaving 15 bases between them. The CDR3 contains 15 residues. CDR3 DNA sequence: TGTGCCAGCAGTTTCTGGGGGAATAGACCCTATGGCTACACCTTC. It yields the protein CASSFWGNRPYGYTF.

V usage is TRBV15 and J usage is TRBJ2-7; no clear D. V was shortened by 4 bases and J by 3 bases, with 4 bases between the two germline ends. CDR3 length equals 11 residues. Looked up from germline, CDR1 is LNHNV and CDR2 is YYDKDF (reference sequence). The CDR3 sequence: CATSNNYEQYF. The CDR3 region has the DNA TGTGCCACCAGCAATAACTACGAGCAGTACTTC. Using reference TRBV15 and TRBJ2-7 for the parts outside the CDR3, the full variable domain is DAMVIQNPRYQVTQFGKPVTLSCSQTLNHNVMYWYQQKSSQAPKLLFHYYDKDFNNEADTPDNFQSRRPNTSFCFLDIRSPGLGDTAMYLCATSNNYEQYFGPGTRLTVT.

The chain carries TRBV14 and TRBJ2-5, with 7 bases lining up with TRBD2. V was pared by 0 bases and J by 5 bases, with 15 bases of the junction left unmatched. Per germline, CDR1 SGHDN and CDR2 FVKESK. The CDR3 totals 18 residues. CDR3: CASSQEVVSGGSRETQYF. The CDR3 DNA sequence: TGTGCCAGCAGCCAAGAGGTTGTGTCGGGAGGAAGTAGGGAGACCCAGTACTTC.

The chain links TRBV7-9 to TRBJ2-7; D is possibly TRBD1 or TRBD2 (6 bases each). V lost 4 bases to trimming and J lost 5 bases, with 12 bases between them. This CDR3 contains 13 residues. The V gene's germline CDR1 is SEHNR and CDR2 FQNEAQ (reference sequence). Here the CDR3 reads CASSYGGTDEQYF. CDR3 nucleotide sequence: TGTGCCAGCAGCTACGGGGGCACAGACGAGCAGTACTTC.

The chain combines TRBV11-2 with TRBJ2-7; D may match TRBD1 or TRBD2 (5 bases each). Trimming pared 5 bases from V and 0 bases from J, leaving 11 bases between. The CDR3 has 14 residues. Germline values: CDR1 SGHAT, CDR2 FQNNGV. The DNA of the CDR3 is TGTGCCAGCAGCCTATGGGGGACCTCCTACGAGCAGTACTTC. It translates to CASSLWGTSYEQYF.

This chain uses TRBV5-1 with TRBJ1-1; D may be TRBD1 (5 bases). Germline lookup yields CDR1 SGHRS and CDR2 YFSETQ. V was pared by 5 bases and J by 1 base, with 9 bases between. The CDR3 extends over 13 amino acids. The CDR3 region has the DNA TGCGCCAGCAGTTGGGACCAGAACACTGAAGCTTTCTTT. Its translation: CASSWDQNTEAFF.

This chain connects TRBV30 to TRBJ2-1, with D perhaps assigned TRBD1 or TRBD2 (6 bases each). The V end lost 2 bases, the J end lost 9 bases, and 26 bases lay between the germline ends. The germline gives CDR1 GTSNPN, CDR2 SVGIG (reference sequence). This CDR3 region has 17 residues. In DNA, the CDR3 is TGTGCCTGGAGTCCAACAGGGTTAGTAAATTTCGGGGGTGAGCAGTTCTTC. It codes for CAWSPTGLVNFGGEQFF.

This chain links TRBV6-6 with TRBJ2-5, with D unclear. V was pared by 8 bases and J by 5 bases, with 12 bases between. Germline loops: CDR1 MNHNY, CDR2 SVGAGI (reference sequence). The CDR3 is 12 residues long. CDR3 residues: CASGPLRETQYF. In DNA form, the CDR3 reads TGTGCCAGCGGGCCCCTGCGGGAGACCCAGTACTTC.

The genes are TRBV5-4 and TRBJ2-3; 8 bases map to TRBD2. The CDR3 loop spans 16 amino acids. After removal of 4 bases from V and 0 bases from J, the junction contained 7 bases not matched to a gene. From germline, CDR1 is SGHNT and CDR2 YYREEE (reference sequence). In nucleotides, the CDR3 is TGTGCCAGCAGCCGGCCGGGGGGGATTAGCACAGATACGCAGTATTTT. Translating it yields CASSRPGGISTDTQYF.

J is TRBJ2-1 and V is TRBV4-2, with D unclear. The CDR3 runs 16 residues. Looked up from germline, CDR1 is LGHNA and CDR2 is YNFKEQ. Between the trimmed V and J ends, which lost 1 base and 7 bases, there was a span of 17 bases. CDR3 loop: CASSQAAIASENEQFF. The CDR3 DNA sequence: TGTGCCAGCAGCCAAGCTGCGATAGCAAGTGAAAATGAGCAGTTCTTC.

The chain uses TRBV18 and TRBJ2-5, with D perhaps assigned TRBD1 or TRBD2 (5 bases each). V was cut by 2 bases and J by 1 base, with 8 bases left in between. The CDR3 is 14 amino acids. Germline CDR1 is KGHSH and CDR2 is LQKENI. CDR3 coding DNA: TGTGCCAGCTCACCAGGGGACGCCCAAGAGACCCAGTACTTC. Protein: CASSPGDAQETQYF.

The chain uses TRBV6-5 and TRBJ2-7; D remains unclear. Trimming cost V 2 bases and J 1 base, with 6 bases left between them. The CDR3 consists of 13 residues. The V gene's germline CDR1 is MNHEY and CDR2 SVGAGI. This CDR3 reads CASSYGFSYEQYF. DNA of the CDR3: TGTGCCAGCAGTTACGGCTTTTCCTACGAGCAGTACTTC.

The chain links TRBV7-6 to TRBJ2-7; 8 positions agree with TRBD2. The CDR3 is 16 residues long. The V and J ends lost 3 bases and 2 bases, in that order; junction bases with no gene match: 9. CDR1 and CDR2 (germline): SGHVS, FNYEAQ. The CDR3 spells CASSLSTSGYTYEQYF. CDR3 in DNA: TGTGCCAGCAGCTTGTCAACTAGCGGATACACCTACGAGCAGTACTTC.

V usage is TRBV7-9 and J usage is TRBJ1-2; TRBD1 matches 10 bases. V dropped 4 bases and J dropped 7; count of bases not matched to a gene: 0. This CDR3 contains 12 residues. CDR1 is SEHNR and CDR2 is FQNEAQ in the germline V gene (reference sequence). CDR3 nucleotides: TGTGCCAGCAGCTGGACAGGGGGTGGCTACACCTTC. This translates into CASSWTGGGYTF.

The chain couples TRBV7-2 to TRBJ2-7; D might be TRBD1 (6 bases). The CDR3 spans 16 residues. The V gene lost 5 bases and the J gene lost 1 base, with 18 bases spanning the gap. Germline V gene sequence: CDR1 SGHTA, CDR2 FQGNSA. Written as DNA, the CDR3 is TGTGCCAGCAGCCCCTCGATGGGACACCAGTCCTACGAGCAGTACTTC. Translated: CASSPSMGHQSYEQYF.

Concerning this clone itself: Other nucleotide sequences from this sample produce the same CDR3. J is TRBJ2-1 and V is TRBV19; D not certain. This CDR3 contains 13 residues. Germline V CDR1 and CDR2: LNHDA, SQIVND (reference sequence). Trimming took 1 base from V and 4 from J, leaving 5 bases between them. This CDR3 is CASSIGGYNEQFF. The DNA of the CDR3 is TGTGCCAGTAGTATAGGGGGTTACAATGAGCAGTTCTTC.

The V call is TRBV7-9, the J call TRBJ2-1; 11 bases are shared with TRBD2. This CDR3 comprises 18 residues. CDR1 SEHNR and CDR2 FQNEAQ come from the germline V gene (reference sequence). V lost 7 bases, J lost 7 bases, and 18 bases stayed unmatched. Here the CDR3 DNA reads TGTGCCAGCAACCCACGGGCAGAAACTAGCGGGAGCTTGAATGAGCAGTTCTTC. Protein: CASNPRAETSGSLNEQFF.

The rearrangement links TRBV7-2 to TRBJ2-1; D ambiguous. This CDR3 contains 13 residues. Trimming cost V 5 bases and J 4 bases, with 9 bases left between them. CDR1 and CDR2 (germline): SGHTA, FQGNSA. The CDR3 spells CASSPGPYNEQFF. CDR3 nucleotides: TGTGCCAGCAGCCCCGGGCCTTACAATGAGCAGTTCTTC.

The rearrangement joins TRBV30 to TRBJ1-5; a possible D gene is TRBD1 (6 bases). Germline V gene lookup returns CDR1 GTSNPN and CDR2 SVGIG (reference sequence). Deletions cut 5 bases from V and 2 bases from J, with 10 bases between. The CDR3 extends over 13 amino acids. Here the CDR3 DNA reads TGTGCCTGGGCAGGGGAGGGCAATCAGCCCCAGCATTTT. Translating it yields CAWAGEGNQPQHF. The whole variable domain, remainder taken from reference TRBV30 and TRBJ1-5, is SQTIHQWPATLVQPVGSPLSLECTVEGTSNPNLYWYRQAAGRGLQLLFYSVGIGQISSEVPQNLSASRPQDRQFILSSKKLLLSDSGFYLCAWAGEGNQPQHFGDGTRLSIL.

The J gene is TRBJ2-7, the V gene TRBV4-1; D gene unclear. This CDR3 region has 13 residues. V lost 1 base to trimming and J lost 2 bases, with 6 bases between them. Looked up from germline, CDR1 is MGHRA and CDR2 is YSYEKL. Here the CDR3 DNA reads TGCGCCAGCAGCCAAGCGGTAGCCTACGAGCAGTACTTC. Encoded protein: CASSQAVAYEQYF.

This chain links TRBV2 with TRBJ2-7, with TRBD2 as a possible D gene (5 bases). This CDR3 comprises 11 residues. CDR1 and CDR2 (germline): SNHLY, FYNNEI. V was clipped by 7 bases and J by 5 bases, with 9 bases between them. The CDR3 reads CASTAGNEQYF. In DNA form, the CDR3 reads TGTGCCAGCACGGCCGGGAACGAGCAGTACTTC.

The chain uses TRBV7-9 and TRBJ2-6; D assignment may be TRBD1 or TRBD2 (6 bases each). Germline CDR1 and CDR2: SEHNR and FQNEAQ (reference sequence). The CDR3 extends over 17 amino acids. V shed 2 bases and J shed 5 bases, with 16 bases lying between them. The CDR3 bases are TGTGCCAGCAGCTTATCGGGGGCAGGAGGCTGGGCCAACGTCCTGACTTTC. This gives the protein CASSLSGAGGWANVLTF.